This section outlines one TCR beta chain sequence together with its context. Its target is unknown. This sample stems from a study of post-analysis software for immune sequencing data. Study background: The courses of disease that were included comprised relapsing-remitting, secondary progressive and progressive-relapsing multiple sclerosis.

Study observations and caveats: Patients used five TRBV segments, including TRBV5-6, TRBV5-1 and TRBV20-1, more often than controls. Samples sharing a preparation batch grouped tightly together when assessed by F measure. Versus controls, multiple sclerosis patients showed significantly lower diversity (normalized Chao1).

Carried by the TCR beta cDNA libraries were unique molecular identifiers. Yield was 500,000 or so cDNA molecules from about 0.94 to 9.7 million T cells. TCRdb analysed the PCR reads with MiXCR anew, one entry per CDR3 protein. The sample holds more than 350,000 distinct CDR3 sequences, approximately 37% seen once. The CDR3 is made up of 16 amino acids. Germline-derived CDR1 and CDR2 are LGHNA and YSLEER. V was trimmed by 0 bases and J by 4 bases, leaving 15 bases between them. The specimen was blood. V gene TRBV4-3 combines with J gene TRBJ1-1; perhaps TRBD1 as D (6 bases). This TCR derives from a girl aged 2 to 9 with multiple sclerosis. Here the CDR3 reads CASSQEQFTGTTEAFF. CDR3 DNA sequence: TGCGCCAGCAGCCAAGAACAATTTACAGGGACCACTGAAGCTTTCTTT.